A selection of T cell receptor beta chains follows, all from one sample in a study of T cells in Graves' hyperthyroidism and ophthalmopathy. TCRdb re-derived calls from the multiplex PCR reads in MiXCR, one entry per CDR3 protein. The repertoire consists of about 610,000 distinct CDR3 sequences, with approximately 16% occurring once and the leading ten covering less than 3.5%. The specimen sequenced was blood. The source of these receptors is a woman in her thirties or forties with Graves' ophthalmopathy. CDR3s include the opening cysteine and the closing phenylalanine or tryptophan. D genes are given only for firm matches. Clone size is stated in some rows and not others, as once, few, many or a class when expanded.

J: TRBJ2-1; V: TRBV6-2/TRBV6-3; size: NA; D: TRBD2; DNA: TGTGCCAGCAGTGACGACGCGGGAGGCCACAATGAGCAGTTCTTC; CDR3: CASSDDAGGHNEQFF
J: TRBJ2-1; V: TRBV11-3; size: NA; D: TRBD2; DNA: TGTGCCAGCAGCTTGCTAGCGGGAGAGAGTGAGCAGTTCTTC; CDR3: CASSLLAGESEQFF
J: TRBJ1-6; V: TRBV12-3/TRBV12-4; size: many; D: NA; DNA: TGTGCCAGCAGTACCATAGGAAGGGGGAATTCACCCCTCCACTTT; CDR3: CASSTIGRGNSPLHF
J: TRBJ2-5; V: TRBV25-1; size: NA; D: TRBD2; DNA: TGTGCCAGCAGTGAAACTACTAGCGGGGAAGAGACCCAGTACTTC; CDR3: CASSETTSGEETQYF
J: TRBJ2-3; V: TRBV6-1; size: NA; D: NA; DNA: TGTGCCAGCAGTGAGGGGCCGGACACAGATACGCAGTATTTT; CDR3: CASSEGPDTDTQYF
J: TRBJ1-1; V: TRBV5-1; size: NA; D: TRBD1; DNA: TGCGCCAGCAGCGAACGGGACAGGGGGACTGAAGCTTTCTTT; CDR3: CASSERDRGTEAFF
J: TRBJ1-1; V: TRBV10-3; size: few; D: NA; DNA: TGTGCCATCACCCAGGACGGATCGAACACTGAAGCTTTCTTT; CDR3: CAITQDGSNTEAFF
J: TRBJ2-2; V: TRBV18; size: few; D: TRBD1; DNA: TGTGCCAGCTCACCTTCAGGGGGCGCGAACACCGGGGAGCTGTTTTTT; CDR3: CASSPSGGANTGELFF
J: TRBJ2-3; V: TRBV10-3; size: NA; D: NA; DNA: TGTGCCATCAGTGACCCCGGGTCAAACCGCACAGATACGCAGTATTTT; CDR3: CAISDPGSNRTDTQYF
J: TRBJ1-4; V: TRBV7-8; size: many; D: TRBD1; DNA: TGTGCCAGCAGCTTCGGACAGGGGAAGGGTAATGAAAAACTGTTTTTT; CDR3: CASSFGQGKGNEKLFF
J: TRBJ2-7; V: TRBV9; size: few; D: TRBD1; DNA: TGTGCCAGCAGCGTAGAGGCAGGGGGCTACGAGCAGTACTTC; CDR3: CASSVEAGGYEQYF
J: TRBJ2-1; V: TRBV12-3/TRBV12-4; size: many; D: NA; DNA: TGTGCCAGCAGAAAGGACACCAGTTACAATGAGCAGTTCTTC; CDR3: CASRKDTSYNEQFF
J: TRBJ1-2; V: TRBV29-1; size: few; D: TRBD1; DNA: TGCAGCGTCAGCCTCGGGACAGGGGGCTATGGCTACACCTTC; CDR3: CSVSLGTGGYGYTF
J: TRBJ2-7; V: TRBV19; size: once; D: NA; DNA: TGTGCCAGTACCATGGCCTACACCTCCTACGAGCAGTACTTC; CDR3: CASTMAYTSYEQYF
J: TRBJ2-7; V: TRBV28; size: many; D: NA; DNA: TGTGCCAGCAGTTTAATCTTTGGGGGTAGGGAGCAGTACTTC; CDR3: CASSLIFGGREQYF
J: TRBJ2-3; V: TRBV6-2/TRBV6-3; size: many; D: TRBD1; DNA: TGTGCCAGCAGTTACTACTTCCTCCGGGACAGGAACACAGATACGCAGTATTTT; CDR3: CASSYYFLRDRNTDTQYF
J: TRBJ2-5; V: TRBV9; size: NA; D: TRBD2; DNA: TGTGCCAGCAGCGTAGGAAATAGCGGGGTGGGGGAGACCCAGTACTTC; CDR3: CASSVGNSGVGETQYF
J: TRBJ1-4; V: TRBV5-5; size: few; D: NA; DNA: TGTGCCAGCAGCGCAAGCTCATTCTCCTTGGAAAAACTGTTTTTT; CDR3: CASSASSFSLEKLFF
J: TRBJ2-1; V: TRBV27; size: NA; D: TRBD1; DNA: TGTGCCAGCAGGGGGGGGACAGGGGGACCGAATGAGCAGTTCTTC; CDR3: CASRGGTGGPNEQFF
J: TRBJ2-1; V: TRBV2; size: many; D: NA; DNA: TGTGCCAGCACGCGGGGGCGGGGCAATGAGCAGTTCTTC; CDR3: CASTRGRGNEQFF
J: TRBJ1-2; V: TRBV3-1; size: NA; D: TRBD1; DNA: TGTGCCAGCAGCCCGGACAGGGTGCATGGCTACACCTTC; CDR3: CASSPDRVHGYTF
J: TRBJ2-5; V: TRBV20-1; size: NA; D: NA; DNA: TGCAGTGCTAGATCCCCCGGCGGGGAGACCCAGTACTTC; CDR3: CSARSPGGETQYF
J: TRBJ2-1; V: TRBV28; size: few; D: TRBD1; DNA: TGTGCCAGCAGATCCGGACAGGGCACTGAGCAGTTCTTC; CDR3: CASRSGQGTEQFF
J: TRBJ1-4; V: TRBV3-1; size: few; D: NA; DNA: TGTGCCAGCAGCCAATCTGATGAAAAACTGTTTTTT; CDR3: CASSQSDEKLFF
J: TRBJ1-1; V: TRBV11-2; size: many; D: NA; DNA: TGTGCCAGCAGCTCCCCAGACAGGAACACTGAAGCTTTCTTT; CDR3: CASSSPDRNTEAFF
J: TRBJ2-3; V: TRBV20-1; size: many; D: TRBD2; DNA: TGCAGTGCTAGAGGCCAGCGGGAGGTTACAGATACGCAGTATTTT; CDR3: CSARGQREVTDTQYF
J: TRBJ2-1; V: TRBV12-3/TRBV12-4; size: many; D: TRBD2; DNA: TGTGCCAGCAGTTTGCGCGGGGGGGGTACCTACAATGAGCAGTTCTTC; CDR3: CASSLRGGGTYNEQFF
J: TRBJ1-2; V: TRBV2; size: many; D: TRBD1; DNA: TGTGCCAGCAGTGATATCGACAGGGGGCTTGGCTACACCTTC; CDR3: CASSDIDRGLGYTF
J: TRBJ1-1; V: TRBV30; size: many; D: TRBD1; DNA: TGTGCCTGGAGTGTACCAGGGGGGAACACTGAAGCTTTCTTT; CDR3: CAWSVPGGNTEAFF
J: TRBJ2-5; V: TRBV2; size: NA; D: NA; DNA: TGTGCCAGCATCGGCCTGGGGGAGACCCAGTACTTC; CDR3: CASIGLGETQYF
J: TRBJ1-2; V: TRBV7-9; size: NA; D: NA; DNA: TGTGCCAGCAGCTCGGACGGATGGGATGGCTACACCTTC; CDR3: CASSSDGWDGYTF
J: TRBJ2-7; V: TRBV2; size: many; D: NA; DNA: TGTGCCAGCAGTAGGACGACCCAAGTGAACGAGCAGTACTTC; CDR3: CASSRTTQVNEQYF
J: TRBJ1-2; V: TRBV27; size: NA; D: TRBD1; DNA: TGTGCCAGCAGATTGCAGGGGGCTGATTATGGCTACACCTTC; CDR3: CASRLQGADYGYTF
J: TRBJ2-7; V: TRBV19; size: few; D: NA; DNA: TGTGCCAGCACGCTCCCTGGGGACTACGAGCAGTACTTC; CDR3: CASTLPGDYEQYF
J: TRBJ1-2; V: TRBV20-1; size: few; D: NA; DNA: TGCAGTGCTAGAGTGGTGGGGTATAACTATGGCTACACCTTC; CDR3: CSARVVGYNYGYTF
J: TRBJ2-7; V: TRBV9; size: NA; D: NA; DNA: TGTGCCAGCAGCGTAGATCCTGATACCTACGAGCAGTACTTC; CDR3: CASSVDPDTYEQYF
J: TRBJ2-7; V: TRBV5-1; size: many; D: NA; DNA: TGCGCCAGCAGCTTTGGCCAGGGAACCTACGAGCAGTACTTC; CDR3: CASSFGQGTYEQYF
J: TRBJ2-1; V: TRBV20-1; size: NA; D: NA; DNA: TGCAGTGCGGGGGGGGCGCCCAGGACAGGGCGAAGCCCCTACAATGAGCAGTTCTTC; CDR3: CSAGGAPRTGRSPYNEQFF
J: TRBJ2-3; V: TRBV2; size: NA; D: NA; DNA: TGTGCCAGCAAAAACGACCGGCTGACAGATACGCAGTATTTT; CDR3: CASKNDRLTDTQYF
J: TRBJ2-1; V: TRBV7-9; size: NA; D: TRBD1; DNA: TGTGCCAGCAGCCCCCGGACAGGGGAGGGATACAATGAGCAGTTCTTC; CDR3: CASSPRTGEGYNEQFF
J: TRBJ2-7; V: TRBV6-1; size: NA; D: NA; DNA: TGTGCCAGCATAGAAGGTCAGGGTGTGAGCTCCTACGAGCAGTACTTC; CDR3: CASIEGQGVSSYEQYF